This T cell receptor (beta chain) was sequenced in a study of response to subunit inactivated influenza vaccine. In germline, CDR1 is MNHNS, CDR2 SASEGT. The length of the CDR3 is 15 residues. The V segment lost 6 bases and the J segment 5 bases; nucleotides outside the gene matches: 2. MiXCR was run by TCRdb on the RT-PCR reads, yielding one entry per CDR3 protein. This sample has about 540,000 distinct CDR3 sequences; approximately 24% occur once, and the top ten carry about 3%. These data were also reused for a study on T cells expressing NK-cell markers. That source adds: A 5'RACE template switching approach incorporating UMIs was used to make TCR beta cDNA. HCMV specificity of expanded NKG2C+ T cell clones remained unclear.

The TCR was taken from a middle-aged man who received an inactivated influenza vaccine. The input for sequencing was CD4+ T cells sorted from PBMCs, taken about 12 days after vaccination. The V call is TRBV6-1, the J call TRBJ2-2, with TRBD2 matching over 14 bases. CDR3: CASRGTSGSTGELFF. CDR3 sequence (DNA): TGTGCCAGCAGAGGGACTAGCGGGAGTACCGGGGAGCTGTTTTTT.